This T cell receptor beta chain appears in the sequencing data of a study of vaccination and CD4 T cells after COVID-19. Losses at the gene ends were 4 bases for V and 11 bases for J; bases not matched to a gene: 3. Germline values: CDR1 SEHNR, CDR2 FQNEAQ (reference sequence). This CDR3 region has 11 residues. In regard to this clonotype: Its target is not known. Without the conserved terminal phenylalanine or tryptophan, this CDR3 likely stems from a read error.

The Oncomine TCR Beta short-read assay was applied to DNA of cultured CD4+ T cells. TCRdb re-called the PCR reads through MiXCR, storing one row per CDR3 protein. The repertoire includes 9,500 to 15,000 distinct CDR3 sequences, around 20% of them detected once, and roughly 13% sits in the top ten. Specified treatment: approximately nine-day PBMC culture with coronavirus spike peptide pools or control peptides (ViraFEST assay). The chain carries TRBV7-9 and TRBJ1-1; TRBD1 agrees at 8 bases. The material was CD4+ T cells from blood, cultured in vitro, obtained before SARS-CoV-2 vaccination. The receptor's source is a human donor who received a COVID-19 vaccine. The CDR3 reads CASSSDRDAFL. The CDR3 DNA reads TGTGCCAGCAGCTCGGACAGGGATGCTTTCCTT.